This TCR beta chain was observed in a study of OX40 agonist ivuxolimab in advanced cancers. On the study more broadly: Ivuxolimab, an antibody acting as an agonist of OX40 (CD134), was used to treat patients.

This CDR3 comprises 16 residues. The V gene's germline CDR1 is MGHRA and CDR2 YSYEKL. The junction had 10 bases not matched to a gene; V was cut back by 1 base and J by 7 bases. Sampling times: baseline, cycle 4 day 1, cycle 7 day 1. Study-level results: Expansion of clones was among the lowest in partial responders at 0.1-3.0 mg/kg.

Of note for this clone: Antigen: not known.

Libraries were prepared by immunoSEQ multiplex PCR; TCRdb keeps only in-frame clonotypes and omits some of them. The profile shows roughly 61,000 clones, around 89% of them singletons. This clonotype was obtained from an adult with an advanced solid tumor such as melanoma, head and neck, liver or kidney cancer. The material was CD4+ or CD8+ T cells sorted from blood, obtained in a trial of the OX40 agonist ivuxolimab. The rearrangement joins TRBV4-1 to TRBJ1-2, with 9 bases matching TRBD1. CDR3: CASSQVAGQGMSGYTF. Here the CDR3 DNA reads TGCGCCAGCAGCCAAGTTGCGGGACAGGGTATGAGTGGCTACACCTTC.